Listed below are T cell receptor beta chains from one sample, sequenced in a study of long-term antiretroviral therapy in people with HIV. Method: immunoSEQ multiplex PCR; TCRdb's copy keeps in-frame clones and lacks some. Here the sample spans about 15,000 clones, roughly 76% being singletons. This sample comprised unsorted PBMCs, obtained 1.5 years before starting antiretroviral therapy. These receptors all stem from a woman aged 45-60 years with HIV. Each CDR3 is given with its conserved first and last residue. A D gene is named only where the DNA matches it firmly. Clone size is stated in some rows and not others, as once, few, many or a class when expanded.

D gene | J gene | CDR3 length | V gene | clone size | CDR3 protein | CDR3 DNA
- | TRBJ1-2 | 16 | TRBV11-2 | once | CASSLVGAGGNYGYTF | TGTGCCAGCAGCTTAGTCGGAGCGGGGGGCAACTATGGCTACACCTTC
TRBD1 | TRBJ2-2 | 13 | TRBV29-1 | - | CSARGQGAGELFF | TGCAGCGCTCGGGGACAGGGAGCCGGGGAGCTGTTTTTT
- | TRBJ1-2 | 12 | TRBV29-1 | - | CSVLGGDYGYTF | TGCAGCGTTTTGGGGGGGGACTATGGCTACACCTTC
- | TRBJ1-1 | 15 | TRBV9 | - | CASSALTILTGEGFF | TGTGCCAGCAGCGCCCTAACCATCCTGACGGGCGAAGGTTTCTTT
- | TRBJ1-1 | 13 | TRBV30 | - | CAWSLTPGTEAFF | TGTGCCTGGAGCCTCACCCCGGGGACTGAAGCTTTCTTT
- | TRBJ1-6 | 13 | TRBV27 | - | CASTPRANSPLHF | TGTGCCAGCACTCCCAGGGCTAATTCACCCCTCCACTTT
- | TRBJ1-1 | 14 | TRBV7-2 | few | CASSEGRLNTEAFF | TGTGCCAGCAGCGAAGGACGGTTGAACACTGAAGCTTTCTTT
TRBD1 | TRBJ1-2 | 13 | TRBV11-2 | - | CASSFTGGYGYTF | TGTGCCAGCAGCTTCACAGGGGGATATGGCTACACCTTC
- | TRBJ1-3 | 15 | TRBV29-1 | few | CSVADSGTSGNTIYF | TGCAGCGTAGCCGATTCCGGGACATCTGGAAACACCATATATTTT
TRBD2 | TRBJ2-3 | 16 | TRBV5-1 | - | CASSLGPAGGSDTQYF | TGCGCCAGCAGCCTGGGCCCAGCGGGGGGCTCAGATACGCAGTATTTT
- | TRBJ2-5 | 13 | TRBV5-1 | - | CASSLIGGQTQYF | TGCGCCAGCAGCTTGATCGGGGGACAGACCCAGTACTTC
- | TRBJ1-1 | 13 | TRBV14 | - | CASRRAGGTEAFF | TGTGCCAGCAGAAGAGCGGGTGGGACTGAAGCTTTCTTT
- | TRBJ2-2 | 17 | TRBV4-2 | - | CASSQDSGGRDTGELFF | TGTGCCAGCAGCCAAGATTCCGGGGGCCGGGACACCGGGGAGCTGTTTTTT
- | TRBJ1-1 | 14 | TRBV14 | - | CASMPGGMNTEAFF | TGTGCCAGCATGCCAGGAGGAATGAACACTGAAGCTTTCTTT
- | TRBJ1-2 | 14 | TRBV6-5 | - | CASSYGRANYGYTF | TGTGCCAGCAGTTACGGCAGAGCCAACTATGGCTACACCTTC
- | TRBJ1-5 | 11 | TRBV7-9 | few | CASSLEGPQHF | TGTGCCAGCAGCTTAGAAGGCCCCCAGCATTTT